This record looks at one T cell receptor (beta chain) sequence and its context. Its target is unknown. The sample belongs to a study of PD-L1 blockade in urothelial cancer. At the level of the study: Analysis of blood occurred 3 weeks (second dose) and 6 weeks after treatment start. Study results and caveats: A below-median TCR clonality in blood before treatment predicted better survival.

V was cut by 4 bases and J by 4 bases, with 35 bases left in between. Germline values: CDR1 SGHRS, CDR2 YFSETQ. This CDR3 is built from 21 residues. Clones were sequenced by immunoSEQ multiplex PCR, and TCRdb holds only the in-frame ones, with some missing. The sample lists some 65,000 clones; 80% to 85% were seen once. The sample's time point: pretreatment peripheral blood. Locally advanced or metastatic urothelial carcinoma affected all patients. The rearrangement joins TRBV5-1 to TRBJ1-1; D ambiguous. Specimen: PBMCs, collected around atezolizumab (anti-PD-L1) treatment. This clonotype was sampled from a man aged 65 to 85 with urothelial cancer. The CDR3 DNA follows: TGCGCCAGCAGCCCGCTAACAACCTGGGGAGGTACGCTGGAGGTCGGCACTGAAGCTTTCTTT. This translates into CASSPLTTWGGTLEVGTEAFF.